The clone carrying this TCR beta chain was seen only a few times. This entry belongs to a study of shared clonotypes between healthy human individuals. The repertoire was sequenced with immunoSEQ multiplex PCR; TCRdb's copy has only in-frame clones and lacks some. Of about 730,000 clones listed, about two thirds are singletons. This CDR3 has 15 residues. The V and J ends lost 2 bases and 2 bases respectively, with 12 bases between them. Per the germline V gene, CDR1 is SGHTA and CDR2 is FQGTGA. Material for sequencing was memory CD4+ T cells sorted from blood. Subset described: CD45RA-negative fraction. This clonotype was obtained from a woman aged 25 to 39 in good health. The J gene is TRBJ2-5, the V gene TRBV7-3; maybe TRBD1 (5 bases). The CDR3 is CASSLRLGQQETQYF. CDR3 nucleotide sequence: TGTGCCAGCAGCTTACGTCTGGGGCAGCAAGAGACCCAGTACTTC.